This is a list of T cell receptor beta chains from one sample in a study of PD-L1 blockade in urothelial cancer. Sequenced by immunoSEQ multiplex PCR; TCRdb stores in-frame clones only, minus some. The sample includes some 90,000 clones, around 92% of them seen just once. Sequencing used PBMCs, obtained around atezolizumab (anti-PD-L1) treatment. These receptors all come from an elderly woman with urothelial cancer. CDR3s include the opening cysteine and the closing phenylalanine or tryptophan. Each record gives: clone size, V gene, J gene, D gene, CDR3 DNA, CDR3 protein. A D gene is named only where the DNA matches it firmly. The size of a clone is reported for some rows only, either as once, few or many, or as a class for expanded clones.

abundance: .
v_gene: TRBV7-3
j_gene: TRBJ1-1
d_gene: .
CDR3nt: TGTGCCAGCAGCTTAACGGGGGGGTTTGGGAAAACTGAAGCTTTCTTT
CDR3aa: CASSLTGGFGKTEAFF

abundance: .
v_gene: TRBV11-3
j_gene: TRBJ2-2
d_gene: TRBD1
CDR3nt: TGTGCCAGCAGCAGAGGGACAGCCACCGGGGAGCTGTTTTTT
CDR3aa: CASSRGTATGELFF

abundance: once
v_gene: TRBV28
j_gene: TRBJ2-5
d_gene: TRBD2
CDR3nt: TGTGCCAGCGGGGTAGCGGGAGGGACGACCCAGTACTTC
CDR3aa: CASGVAGGTTQYF

abundance: .
v_gene: TRBV19
j_gene: TRBJ1-5
d_gene: TRBD1
CDR3nt: TGTGCCAGTAGTGAGACAGGGAGTGGCAATCAGCCCCAGCATTTT
CDR3aa: CASSETGSGNQPQHF

abundance: .
v_gene: TRBV28
j_gene: TRBJ2-5
d_gene: .
CDR3nt: TGTGCCAGCAGTTCCTACGACGGGAGTTATGAGACCCAGTACTTC
CDR3aa: CASSSYDGSYETQYF

abundance: .
v_gene: TRBV6-5
j_gene: TRBJ2-5
d_gene: TRBD1
CDR3nt: TGTGCCAGCAGTTACTCGGGACAGGGACAAGAGACCCAGTACTTC
CDR3aa: CASSYSGQGQETQYF

abundance: .
v_gene: TRBV7-2
j_gene: TRBJ2-7
d_gene: TRBD2
CDR3nt: TGTGCCAGCCTTCTAGCGGAGACCTACGAGCAGTACTTC
CDR3aa: CASLLAETYEQYF

abundance: .
v_gene: TRBV30
j_gene: TRBJ1-2
d_gene: TRBD1
CDR3nt: TGTGCCTGGAGAGTTCCGGGACAGGGAAACTATGGCTACACCTTC
CDR3aa: CAWRVPGQGNYGYTF

abundance: .
v_gene: TRBV4-2
j_gene: TRBJ2-2
d_gene: TRBD2
CDR3nt: TGTGCCAGCAGCCAATACTTGTCTAGCGGGAGTGTTCGTTCTACCGGGGAGCTGTTTTTT
CDR3aa: CASSQYLSSGSVRSTGELFF

abundance: .
v_gene: TRBV2
j_gene: TRBJ2-1
d_gene: .
CDR3nt: TGTGCCAGCAGTGAGACTAGGCTCGGTAATGAGCAGTTCTTC
CDR3aa: CASSETRLGNEQFF

abundance: .
v_gene: TRBV5-4
j_gene: TRBJ1-4
d_gene: .
CDR3nt: TGTGCCAGCAGCTTCGGCTCACAGGGAGCTAATGAAAAACTGTTTTTT
CDR3aa: CASSFGSQGANEKLFF

abundance: .
v_gene: TRBV14
j_gene: TRBJ2-3
d_gene: TRBD2
CDR3nt: TGTGCCAGCAGCCGCCATAGCGGGGTCACAGATACGCAGTATTTT
CDR3aa: CASSRHSGVTDTQYF

abundance: .
v_gene: TRBV2
j_gene: TRBJ2-7
d_gene: .
CDR3nt: TGTGCCAGCAGCCCGCGGCAGATCTACGAGCAGTACTTC
CDR3aa: CASSPRQIYEQYF

abundance: .
v_gene: TRBV28
j_gene: TRBJ2-1
d_gene: .
CDR3nt: TGTGCCAGCAGTTTATTGGGCTCTTACCCCAACAATGAGCAGTTCTTC
CDR3aa: CASSLLGSYPNNEQFF

abundance: .
v_gene: TRBV30
j_gene: TRBJ1-3
d_gene: TRBD1
CDR3nt: TGTGCCTGGAGTCGGGACAGGGGGCCTGGAAACACCATATATTTT
CDR3aa: CAWSRDRGPGNTIYF

abundance: .
v_gene: TRBV19
j_gene: TRBJ1-5
d_gene: .
CDR3nt: TGTGCCAGTAGGCAGGGGCCCGGACATAGCAATCAGCCCCAGCATTTT
CDR3aa: CASRQGPGHSNQPQHF

abundance: .
v_gene: TRBV7-8
j_gene: TRBJ2-1
d_gene: TRBD2
CDR3nt: TGTGCCAGCAGCATAATGCCGGGACTAGCGGGGTACAATGAGCAGTTCTTC
CDR3aa: CASSIMPGLAGYNEQFF

abundance: few
v_gene: TRBV6-1
j_gene: TRBJ2-1
d_gene: TRBD2
CDR3nt: TGTGCCAGCAGTGAATTAGCGGGAGGTTACAATGAGCAGTTCTTC
CDR3aa: CASSELAGGYNEQFF

abundance: .
v_gene: TRBV6-5
j_gene: TRBJ2-7
d_gene: .
CDR3nt: TGTGCCAGCAGTTACAGCGGTAGTGGGCTCTACGAGCAGTACTTC
CDR3aa: CASSYSGSGLYEQYF

abundance: .
v_gene: TRBV27
j_gene: TRBJ1-1
d_gene: .
CDR3nt: TGTGCCAGCAGTTCAGCGGCTGAAGCTTTCTTT
CDR3aa: CASSSAAEAFF

abundance: .
v_gene: TRBV19
j_gene: TRBJ1-5
d_gene: TRBD1
CDR3nt: TGTGCCAGTATGGGACAGTATAGCAATCAGCCCCAGCATTTT
CDR3aa: CASMGQYSNQPQHF

abundance: .
v_gene: TRBV7-3
j_gene: TRBJ1-4
d_gene: .
CDR3nt: TGTGCCAGCAGCCCCAAGACCACAGGGACCTCTAATGAAAAACTGTTTTTT
CDR3aa: CASSPKTTGTSNEKLFF

abundance: .
v_gene: TRBV6-1
j_gene: TRBJ1-2
d_gene: TRBD1
CDR3nt: TGTGCCAGCAGTGAAGTGGGACAGGGGGTCGGTGGCTACACCTTC
CDR3aa: CASSEVGQGVGGYTF

abundance: .
v_gene: TRBV5-4
j_gene: TRBJ2-5
d_gene: .
CDR3nt: TGTGCCAGCAGCGGTGGTCAGGGGGGAGAGACCCAGTACTTC
CDR3aa: CASSGGQGGETQYF

abundance: .
v_gene: TRBV13
j_gene: TRBJ2-5
d_gene: TRBD2
CDR3nt: TGTGCCAGCACCTTCCAAACTAGCGGGATAGAGACCCAGTACTTC
CDR3aa: CASTFQTSGIETQYF

abundance: .
v_gene: TRBV4-2
j_gene: TRBJ2-1
d_gene: TRBD2
CDR3nt: TGTGCCAGCAGCCTTGTGGGACTAGCGGGAGGGCCCTACAATGAGCAGTTCTTC
CDR3aa: CASSLVGLAGGPYNEQFF

abundance: .
v_gene: TRBV10-3
j_gene: TRBJ2-1
d_gene: .
CDR3nt: TGTGCCATCAGCGAAAACAGGAATGAGCAGTTCTTC
CDR3aa: CAISENRNEQFF

abundance: .
v_gene: TRBV9
j_gene: TRBJ2-1
d_gene: TRBD2
CDR3nt: TGTGCCAGCAGCGTAGGGCTCGTAGCGGGGGGGGACAATGAGCAGTTCTTC
CDR3aa: CASSVGLVAGGDNEQFF

abundance: .
v_gene: TRBV5-1
j_gene: TRBJ2-5
d_gene: TRBD1
CDR3nt: TGCGCCAGCAGCCGCCAGACAGGGGCGGAGGAGACCCAGTACTTC
CDR3aa: CASSRQTGAEETQYF

abundance: .
v_gene: TRBV19
j_gene: TRBJ1-1
d_gene: .
CDR3nt: TGTGCCAGCAGAACCCCCCACAATATGGGGGCCGGGAACACTGAAGCTTTCTTT
CDR3aa: CASRTPHNMGAGNTEAFF

abundance: .
v_gene: TRBV7-8
j_gene: TRBJ2-1
d_gene: TRBD2
CDR3nt: TGTGCCAGCAGCGAATCAAGCGGGAGCGCCTACAATGAGCAGTTCTTC
CDR3aa: CASSESSGSAYNEQFF